Following are 28 T cell receptor beta chains from one sample sequenced in a study of T cells after yellow fever vaccination. One entry per CDR3 protein, called by TCRdb with MiXCR from the 5' RACE reads. The table lists about 300,000 distinct CDR3 sequences, around 8.6% of them singletons. Specimen: CD4+ T cells sorted from PBMCs, collected 5 days after the yellow fever booster vaccination. The source of these receptors is a man aged 18 to 35 who received the YFV17D yellow fever vaccine.

This clonotype has only a few counts. The V call is TRBV7-9, the J call TRBJ2-3; D ambiguous. Trimming stripped 7 bases from V and 2 bases from J, with 13 bases between. Germline V lookup: CDR1 SEHNR, CDR2 FQNEAQ (reference sequence). This CDR3 region has 14 residues. In nucleotides, the CDR3 is TGTGCCAGCACCTCGCCCCCGGCCACAGATACGCAGTATTTT. It is translated as CASTSPPATDTQYF.

This clonotype showed up just a few times. The chain employs TRBV15 and TRBJ1-1; D not resolved. Germline CDR1 and CDR2: LNHNV and YYDKDF (reference sequence). There are 14 residues in the CDR3. Trimming removed 0 bases at V and 4 bases at J, with 9 bases between. In DNA, the CDR3 is TGTGCCACCAGCAGAGACAAACTCGGCACTGAAGCTTTCTTT. This gives the protein CATSRDKLGTEAFF. Based on the CDR3 plus reference TRBV15 and TRBJ1-1, the full variable domain is DAMVIQNPRYQVTQFGKPVTLSCSQTLNHNVMYWYQQKSSQAPKLLFHYYDKDFNNEADTPDNFQSRRPNTSFCFLDIRSPGLGDTAMYLCATSRDKLGTEAFFGQGTRLTVV.

This clonotype was detected a few times. V gene TRBV25-1 combines with J gene TRBJ2-1, with 7 bases matching TRBD1. This CDR3 comprises 15 residues. Germline CDR1 reads MGHDK; CDR2 reads SYGVNS. The V gene end was trimmed by 4 bases and the J gene end by 4 bases; junction bases not matched to a gene: 7. The CDR3 DNA sequence: TGTGCCAGCAGTGGAGGGACAGACCCTTACAATGAGCAGTTCTTC. The encoded protein is CASSGGTDPYNEQFF.

This sequence joins TRBV10-3 and TRBJ1-4, with TRBD1 matching 7 bases. This CDR3 is 13 amino acids long. From germline, CDR1 is ENHRY and CDR2 SYGVKD. V dropped 8 bases and J dropped 6; count of bases not matched to a gene: 6. The CDR3: CAISGTADEKLFF. The CDR3 bases are TGTGCCATCTCCGGGACAGCCGATGAAAAACTGTTTTTT.

This clonotype showed up many times. The V gene is TRBV11-1, the J gene TRBJ2-2; D ambiguous. This CDR3 region has 13 residues. V dropped 2 bases and J dropped 5 bases, with 6 bases sitting between them. In germline, CDR1 is SGHAT, CDR2 FQDESV (reference sequence). The CDR3: CASSLYETGELFF. CDR3 coding DNA: TGTGCCAGCAGCTTATACGAAACCGGGGAGCTGTTTTTT.

There are a few counts of this clonotype. The chain employs TRBV2 and TRBJ1-2, with TRBD1 matching 9 bases. CDR1 SNHLY and CDR2 FYNNEI come from the germline V gene. The CDR3 contains 15 residues. The V gene end was trimmed by 3 bases and the J gene end by 4 bases; junction bases not matched to a gene: 6. The CDR3 bases are TGTGCCAGCAGTGATCGGACAGGGGTTGTCTATGGCTACACCTTC. Protein product: CASSDRTGVVYGYTF. The full variable domain, with the rest looked up from reference TRBV2 and TRBJ1-2, is EPEVTQTPSHQVTQMGQEVILRCVPISNHLYFYWYRQILGQKVEFLVSFYNNEISEKSEIFDDQFSVERPDGSNFTLKIRSTKLEDSAMYFCASSDRTGVVYGYTFGSGTRLTVV.

The chain is built from TRBV10-3 and TRBJ2-7, with D perhaps TRBD1 or TRBD2 (7 bases each). The CDR3 contains 13 residues. The V end was cut by 6 bases, the J end by 7 bases, with 16 bases between. Germline V lookup: CDR1 ENHRY, CDR2 SYGVKD. CDR3 protein: CAIRTQGEGEQYF. The DNA of the CDR3 is TGTGCCATCAGGACCCAGGGGGAGGGGGAGCAGTACTTC.

The rearrangement uses TRBV4-2 and TRBJ2-3; 11 bases are a match to TRBD2. The V segment lost 0 bases and the J segment 0 bases; nucleotides outside the gene matches: 8. There are 19 residues in the CDR3. Germline V CDR1 and CDR2: LGHNA, YNFKEQ. The CDR3 sequence: CASSQDRTGTSGSTDTQYF. CDR3 coding DNA: TGTGCCAGCAGCCAAGACCGAACCGGGACTAGCGGCAGCACAGATACGCAGTATTTT.

This clonotype was recorded a few times. The rearrangement joins TRBV7-2 to TRBJ2-2; the D is unclear. Germline loops: CDR1 SGHTA, CDR2 FQGNSA. Between the trimmed V and J ends, which lost 1 base and 8 bases, there was a span of 17 bases. The CDR3 has 16 amino acids. CDR3 loop: CASSLVFHTTSGELFF. CDR3 in DNA: TGTGCCAGCAGCTTAGTATTCCATACCACGTCGGGGGAGCTGTTTTTT.

The rearrangement uses TRBV12-3 or TRBV12-4 and TRBJ1-2; D might be TRBD1 (6 bases). The V gene lost 6 bases and the J gene lost 8 bases, with 25 bases spanning the gap. CDR3 length equals 16 residues. CDR3 nucleotides: TGTGCCAGCAGCCCACACGACAGGTCCCTATACTCGGGCTACACCTTC. Amino acid sequence: CASSPHDRSLYSGYTF.

This clonotype was recorded a few times. J is TRBJ2-5 and V is TRBV7-2; possible D gene TRBD2, 5 bases. V shed 3 bases and J shed 0 bases, with 8 bases lying between them. This CDR3 region has 14 residues. Looked up from germline, CDR1 is SGHTA and CDR2 is FQGNSA. The CDR3 sequence is CASSLADYQETQYF. The CDR3 bases are TGTGCCAGCAGCTTGGCGGACTACCAAGAGACCCAGTACTTC.

This clonotype occurred many times. The CDR3 DNA reads as TGTGCCAGCAGGACCCAGGGAGCGGCAGATACGCAGTATTTT. Translating it yields CASRTQGAADTQYF. The chain has TRBV6-5 and TRBJ2-3; D might be TRBD1 or TRBD2, each matching 5 bases. CDR1 MNHEY and CDR2 SVGAGI come from the germline V gene. The V end lost 6 bases, the J end lost 4 bases, and 14 bases lay between the germline ends. CDR3 size: 14 residues.

A few counts support this clonotype. The chain carries TRBV10-2 and TRBJ2-6; a weak D match, TRBD1 (5 bases). This CDR3 spans 16 amino acids. Looked up from germline, CDR1 is WSHSY and CDR2 is SAAADI. Trimming removed 2 bases from V and 4 bases from J, with 12 bases in between. This CDR3 is CASSEGQGSGANVLTF. The CDR3, as DNA: TGCGCCAGCAGTGAGGGCCAGGGTTCAGGGGCCAACGTCCTGACTTTC.

This clonotype was seen repeatedly, ten times or more. V gene TRBV11-2 combines with J gene TRBJ2-3, with TRBD1 matching over 11 bases. This CDR3 region has 17 residues. Germline V lookup: CDR1 SGHAT, CDR2 FQNNGV. After removal of 1 base from V and 2 bases from J, the junction contained 5 bases not matched to a gene. In nucleotides, the CDR3 is TGTGCCAGCAGCTTAGGGGGTGGACAGGGGGCCACAGATACGCAGTATTTT. Protein: CASSLGGGQGATDTQYF.

V gene TRBV19 combines with J gene TRBJ1-1; no clear D gene. Germline V gene lookup returns CDR1 LNHDA and CDR2 SQIVND (reference sequence). The V gene lost 11 bases and the J gene lost 1 base, with 14 bases spanning the gap. This CDR3 comprises 13 residues. The CDR3 is CAFFKGSNTEAFF. The DNA of the CDR3 is TGTGCCTTTTTTAAGGGCTCGAACACTGAAGCTTTCTTT.

This clonotype was seen only a few times. The V gene is TRBV3-1, the J gene TRBJ1-5, with D perhaps matching TRBD1 (5 bases). CDR3 length: 13 amino acids. Trimming shortened V by 3 bases and J by 9 bases, and 12 bases separated the two germline ends. In germline, CDR1 is LGHDT, CDR2 YNNKEL (reference sequence). The CDR3 loop reads CASSQGPDRPQHF. The CDR3 nucleotides read TGTGCCAGCAGCCAGGGGCCCGACAGGCCCCAGCATTTT.

This clonotype was found once. The chain employs TRBV29-1 and TRBJ1-2; 9 bases agree with TRBD1. V gave up 3 bases and J gave up 0 bases; unmatched junction bases: 2. CDR3 length: 14 residues. Per germline, CDR1 SQVTM and CDR2 ANQGSEA. CDR3 sequence reads: CSVEDRGANYGYTF. As DNA, the CDR3 is TGCAGCGTTGAGGACAGGGGAGCTAACTATGGCTACACCTTC.

This clonotype came up a few times. This chain uses TRBV5-1 with TRBJ1-1; a weak D match, TRBD1 (6 bases). This CDR3 is built from 14 residues. Germline assignment: CDR1 SGHRS and CDR2 YFSETQ. Trimming left V 2 bases short and J 3 bases short, with 11 bases between. Here the CDR3 reads CASSLRGIDTEAFF. Here the CDR3 DNA reads TGCGCCAGCAGCTTAAGGGGGATCGACACTGAAGCTTTCTTT.

The chain combines TRBV5-1 with TRBJ2-3; TRBD1 is a possible D gene (6 bases). CDR1 SGHRS and CDR2 YFSETQ come from the germline V gene. The length of the CDR3 is 15 residues. The V end was cut by 0 bases, the J end by 3 bases, with 11 bases between. This chain's CDR3 is CASSLGPQGTDTQYF. CDR3 nucleotides: TGCGCCAGCAGCTTGGGCCCCCAGGGGACAGATACGCAGTATTTT.

The chain recombines TRBV11-2 with TRBJ2-2; the match to TRBD2 covers 9 bases. This CDR3 is 15 amino acids long. V lost 0 bases, J lost 6 bases, and 2 bases stayed unmatched. Per germline, CDR1 SGHAT and CDR2 FQNNGV. CDR3: CASSLEAGGPGELFF. The CDR3 nucleotides are TGTGCCAGCAGCTTAGAGGCGGGGGGGCCCGGGGAGCTGTTTTTT.

This clonotype was found many times. This chain links TRBV29-1 with TRBJ2-5; possibly TRBD2 for D (6 bases). In germline, CDR1 is SQVTM, CDR2 ANQGSEA. This CDR3 has 13 amino acids. V lost 7 bases and J 3 bases, leaving 15 bases between the germline ends. DNA for the CDR3: TGCAGCGGCCGCAGGGACTCAAAAGAGACCCAGTACTTC. It encodes CSGRRDSKETQYF.

This clonotype was detected ten times or more. The chain combines TRBV27 with TRBJ2-5, with a tentative D call TRBD1 (5 bases). Germline CDR1 and CDR2: MNHEY and SMNVEV (reference sequence). V dropped 2 bases and J dropped 7 bases, with 14 bases sitting between them. The CDR3 consists of 14 residues. CDR3: CASSLTTAFGTQYF. Written as DNA, the CDR3 is TGTGCCAGCAGTTTAACGACAGCATTTGGGACCCAGTACTTC.

V and J are TRBV29-1 and TRBJ1-1; 12 bases fit TRBD1. J gave up 4 bases and V 6 bases, and 6 bases lay outside the gene matches. Looked up from germline, CDR1 is SQVTM and CDR2 is ANQGSEA. CDR3 size: 14 residues. CDR3 DNA: TGCAGCGTACCCGGGACAGGGGGCGGCACTGAAGCTTTCTTT. The encoded protein is CSVPGTGGGTEAFF. The full variable domain, with the rest looked up from reference TRBV29-1 and TRBJ1-1, is SAVISQKPSRDICQRGTSLTIQCQVDSQVTMMFWYRQQPGQSLTLIATANQGSEATYESGFVIDKFPISRPNLTFSTLTVSNMSPEDSSIYLCSVPGTGGGTEAFFGQGTRLTVV.

This clonotype has just a few counts. The V call is TRBV5-1, the J call TRBJ2-3; 8 bases agree with TRBD2. Germline CDR1 and CDR2: SGHRS and YFSETQ. The CDR3 runs 16 residues. V shed 4 bases and J 3 bases; nucleotides not matched to a gene: 10. The CDR3 reads CASSGGSSGWTDTQYF. The CDR3 DNA reads as TGCGCCAGCAGCGGGGGGTCTAGCGGGTGGACAGATACGCAGTATTTT.

This clonotype was detected a few times. This rearrangement joins TRBV20-1 to TRBJ2-4, with D perhaps matching TRBD2 (6 bases). The ends were cut back, 5 bases at V and 6 bases at J, with 11 bases in the middle. CDR1 is DFQATT and CDR2 is SNEGSKA in the germline V gene (reference sequence). The CDR3 has 12 residues. The CDR3 protein is CSASGDINIQYF. CDR3 nucleotides: TGCAGTGCTTCGGGAGACATAAACATTCAGTACTTC.

This clonotype occurred many times. The rearrangement joins TRBV5-1 to TRBJ1-1; D is undetermined. V was clipped by 0 bases and J by 1 base, with 4 bases between them. This CDR3 contains 13 residues. Germline assignment: CDR1 SGHRS and CDR2 YFSETQ. As DNA, the CDR3 is TGCGCCAGCAGCTTGGTTGCGAACACTGAAGCTTTCTTT. It translates to CASSLVANTEAFF.

This chain uses TRBV6-1 with TRBJ2-1; perhaps D is TRBD1 or TRBD2 (5 bases each). Germline CDR1 reads MNHNS; CDR2 reads SASEGT. The CDR3 is 14 residues long. Trimming removed 2 bases at V and 6 bases at J, with 11 bases between. In DNA, the CDR3 is TGTGCCAGCAGTGAACCCGCAGGGAGCAATGAGCAGTTCTTC. Its protein product is CASSEPAGSNEQFF.

In its sample, this clonotype was seen many times. The chain employs TRBV3-1 and TRBJ2-1; TRBD2 matches 10 bases. The CDR3 extends over 16 amino acids. Germline loops: CDR1 LGHDT, CDR2 YNNKEL (reference sequence). With V trimmed by 4 bases and J by 9 bases, 12 bases remained unmatched. CDR3 nucleotide sequence: TGTGCCAGCAGCCGGATAGCGGGGGGCCGGACCGGTGAGCAGTTCTTC. Encoded protein: CASSRIAGGRTGEQFF.